The clone carrying this T cell receptor (beta chain) was seen a single time. Clones were read by immunoSEQ multiplex PCR, and TCRdb kept only the in-frame ones, dropping some. The repertoire holds under 200,000 clones, with around nine tenths as singletons. The germline V gene has CDR1 MDHEN and CDR2 SYDVKM. The CDR3 runs to 12 residues. V gave up 3 bases and J gave up 5 bases, with 7 bases separating them. The sample is drawn from a study of T cell responses to AZD1222 COVID-19 vaccine. The source was peripheral blood, collected 28 days after the second dose of the MenACWY control vaccine. This clonotype originated in an adult who received the MenACWY meningococcal vaccine as a control. V is TRBV28 and J is TRBJ1-1; D not certain. CDR3 nucleotide sequence: TGTGCCAGCAGTTTCGGGGTAACTGAAGCTTTCTTT. Protein sequence: CASSFGVTEAFF.